This T cell receptor (beta chain) was captured by sequencing in a study of CD8 T cells in Susac syndrome. Random hexamers served to reverse transcribe roughly 0.45 to 1 ug RNA. A multiplex approach, immunoSEQ multiplex PCR, amplified TCR beta CDR3 across 54 Vbeta and 13 Jbeta. TCRdb processed the immunoSEQ multiplex PCR reads anew with MiXCR; each CDR3 protein has one entry. This sample has roughly 190,000 distinct CDR3 sequences; approximately 94% occur once, and the top ten carry approximately 0.089%. The ends were cut back, 2 bases at V and 7 bases at J, with 11 bases in the middle. Germline V gene lookup returns CDR1 MNHNY and CDR2 SVGAGI (reference sequence). CDR3 length: 13 residues.

The J gene is TRBJ1-2, the V gene TRBV6-6; unclear D gene. The source of this sequence is a human donor with Susac syndrome. Sequenced input: CD4+ T cells from PBMCs. CDR3 in DNA: TGTGCCAGCAGTTACAGGTCGATGGGTGGCTACACCTTC. Encoded protein: CASSYRSMGGYTF.